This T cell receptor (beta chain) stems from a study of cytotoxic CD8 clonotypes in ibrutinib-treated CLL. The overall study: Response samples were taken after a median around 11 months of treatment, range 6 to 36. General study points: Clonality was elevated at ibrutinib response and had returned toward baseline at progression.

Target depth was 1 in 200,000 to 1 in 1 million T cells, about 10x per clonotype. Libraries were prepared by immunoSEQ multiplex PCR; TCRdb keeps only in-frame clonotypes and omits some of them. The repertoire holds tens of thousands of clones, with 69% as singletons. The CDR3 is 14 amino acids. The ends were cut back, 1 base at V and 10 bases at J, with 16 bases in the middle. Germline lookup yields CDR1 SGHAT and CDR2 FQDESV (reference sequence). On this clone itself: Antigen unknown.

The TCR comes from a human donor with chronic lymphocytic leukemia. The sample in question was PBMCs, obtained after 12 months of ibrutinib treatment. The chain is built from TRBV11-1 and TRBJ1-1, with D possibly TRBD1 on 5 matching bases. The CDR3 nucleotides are TGTGCCAGCAGCTTAGTCGGAAGGGGAGTTCGAGCTTTCTTT. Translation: CASSLVGRGVRAFF.